A selection of T cell receptor beta chains follows, all from one sample in a study of T cell responses to AZD1222 COVID-19 vaccine. Sequencing was performed with immunoSEQ multiplex PCR; in TCRdb, only in-frame clones are kept and a portion is missing. The table records 100,000 or so clones, approximately 87% of them present only once. The source was peripheral blood, collected on day 0 of AZD1222 vaccination. The receptors derive from an adult in good health. Each CDR3 is given with its conserved first and last residue. Each record gives: clone size, V gene, D gene, J gene, CDR3 DNA, CDR3 protein. D genes are given only for firm matches. Part of the rows lack a size; the others show once, few, many or a class for expanded clones.

clone_size: once
v_call: TRBV6-2/TRBV6-3
d_call: NA
j_call: TRBJ2-2
cdr3_nt: TGTGCCAGCAGCCGACTAGCCGGGGAGCTGTTTTTT
cdr3_aa: CASSRLAGELFF

clone_size: NA
v_call: TRBV7-9
d_call: NA
j_call: TRBJ1-1
cdr3_nt: TGTGCCAGCAGCTTAAGTGTAATCACTGAAGCTTTCTTT
cdr3_aa: CASSLSVITEAFF

clone_size: NA
v_call: TRBV3-1/TRBV3-2
d_call: TRBD2
j_call: TRBJ2-5
cdr3_nt: TGTGCCAGCAGCCAACTAGCGGGGGGTCAAGAGACCCAGTACTTC
cdr3_aa: CASSQLAGGQETQYF

clone_size: NA
v_call: TRBV18
d_call: NA
j_call: TRBJ2-1
cdr3_nt: TGTGCCAGCTCACCTCGGGGGCGACCCTCGGATGAGCAGTTCTTC
cdr3_aa: CASSPRGRPSDEQFF

clone_size: NA
v_call: TRBV7-8
d_call: NA
j_call: TRBJ2-7
cdr3_nt: TGTGCCAGCAGCTTACGGGACGGAACCTACGAGCAGTACTTC
cdr3_aa: CASSLRDGTYEQYF

clone_size: NA
v_call: TRBV7-9
d_call: NA
j_call: TRBJ1-1
cdr3_nt: TGTGCCAGCAGCTTACAAGAGAACACTGAAGCTTTCTTT
cdr3_aa: CASSLQENTEAFF

clone_size: NA
v_call: TRBV9
d_call: NA
j_call: TRBJ1-2
cdr3_nt: TGTGCCAGCAGCGTAGGGGAGATCCTTACCGGCTACACCTTC
cdr3_aa: CASSVGEILTGYTF

clone_size: once
v_call: TRBV11-2
d_call: TRBD1
j_call: TRBJ2-5
cdr3_nt: TGTGCCAGCAGCTTCCAGGGGGAAGAGACCCAGTACTTC
cdr3_aa: CASSFQGEETQYF

clone_size: NA
v_call: TRBV7-3
d_call: NA
j_call: TRBJ2-3
cdr3_nt: TGTGCCAGCAGCATCACAGGGGGGGGCACAGATACGCAGTATTTT
cdr3_aa: CASSITGGGTDTQYF

clone_size: NA
v_call: TRBV12-5
d_call: NA
j_call: TRBJ1-1
cdr3_nt: TGTGCTAGTGCCGAAGGACCCCGTGAAGCTTTCTTT
cdr3_aa: CASAEGPREAFF

clone_size: NA
v_call: TRBV10-2
d_call: TRBD2
j_call: TRBJ2-2
cdr3_nt: TGCGCCAGCAGTCTTAGCGGGGGAGCCGGGGAGCTGTTTTTT
cdr3_aa: CASSLSGGAGELFF

clone_size: NA
v_call: TRBV7-8
d_call: TRBD1
j_call: TRBJ1-4
cdr3_nt: TGTGCCAGCAGCTTAGACAGGGGTAATGAAAAACTGTTTTTT
cdr3_aa: CASSLDRGNEKLFF

clone_size: NA
v_call: TRBV6-2/TRBV6-3
d_call: NA
j_call: TRBJ1-1
cdr3_nt: TGTGCCAGCAGCCTAGTTGCGGGCGACACTGAAGCTTTCTTT
cdr3_aa: CASSLVAGDTEAFF

clone_size: NA
v_call: TRBV6-5
d_call: NA
j_call: TRBJ1-3
cdr3_nt: TGTGCCAGCAGTCCTCAGGGCCGTGGAAACACCATATATTTT
cdr3_aa: CASSPQGRGNTIYF

clone_size: NA
v_call: TRBV4-1
d_call: NA
j_call: TRBJ1-2
cdr3_nt: TGCGCCAGCAGCCAAGGGGGGTCGGCCGAAGCCTATGGCTACACCTTC
cdr3_aa: CASSQGGSAEAYGYTF

clone_size: once
v_call: TRBV18
d_call: TRBD2
j_call: TRBJ2-1
cdr3_nt: TGTGCCAGCTCACCACCGGGACTAGCGGGGGGTAGATACAATGAGCAGTTCTTC
cdr3_aa: CASSPPGLAGGRYNEQFF

clone_size: few
v_call: TRBV2
d_call: NA
j_call: TRBJ1-4
cdr3_nt: TGTGCCAGCAAAAAGGAACCGATAAGTGAAAAACTGTTTTTT
cdr3_aa: CASKKEPISEKLFF

clone_size: once
v_call: TRBV4-2
d_call: NA
j_call: TRBJ1-1
cdr3_nt: TGTGCCAGCAGCCTTCTAAACGCCCAGTCGAACACTGAAGCTTTCTTT
cdr3_aa: CASSLLNAQSNTEAFF

clone_size: NA
v_call: TRBV4-3
d_call: TRBD1
j_call: TRBJ2-1
cdr3_nt: TGCGCCAGCAGCCAAGAGGGGAGACAGGGTATTGATGAGCAGTTCTTC
cdr3_aa: CASSQEGRQGIDEQFF

clone_size: NA
v_call: TRBV7-9
d_call: NA
j_call: TRBJ2-5
cdr3_nt: TGTGCCAGCAGCTTACTGGGCGTCCCCCAAGAGACCCAGTACTTC
cdr3_aa: CASSLLGVPQETQYF

clone_size: NA
v_call: TRBV7-6
d_call: TRBD2
j_call: TRBJ2-5
cdr3_nt: TGTGCCAGCAGCTTAGACCTAGCGGGGGCCTGGGGGGCCCAGTACTTC
cdr3_aa: CASSLDLAGAWGAQYF

clone_size: NA
v_call: TRBV19
d_call: NA
j_call: TRBJ1-1
cdr3_nt: TGTGCCAGTAGTATAGAACGACGGGCTGAAGCTTTCTTT
cdr3_aa: CASSIERRAEAFF

clone_size: NA
v_call: TRBV24-1
d_call: TRBD1
j_call: TRBJ1-4
cdr3_nt: TGTGCCACCAGTGATTCTGGACAGGGCGGTGAAAAACTGTTTTTT
cdr3_aa: CATSDSGQGGEKLFF

clone_size: NA
v_call: TRBV7-8
d_call: NA
j_call: TRBJ2-7
cdr3_nt: TGTGCCAGCACCACGGAACAAGGTTCGGGGGTCGAGCAGTACTTC
cdr3_aa: CASTTEQGSGVEQYF

clone_size: NA
v_call: TRBV7-2
d_call: TRBD1
j_call: TRBJ1-5
cdr3_nt: TGTGCCAGCAGCCCGGGACAGGGGCGGAACAATCAGCCCCAGCATTTT
cdr3_aa: CASSPGQGRNNQPQHF